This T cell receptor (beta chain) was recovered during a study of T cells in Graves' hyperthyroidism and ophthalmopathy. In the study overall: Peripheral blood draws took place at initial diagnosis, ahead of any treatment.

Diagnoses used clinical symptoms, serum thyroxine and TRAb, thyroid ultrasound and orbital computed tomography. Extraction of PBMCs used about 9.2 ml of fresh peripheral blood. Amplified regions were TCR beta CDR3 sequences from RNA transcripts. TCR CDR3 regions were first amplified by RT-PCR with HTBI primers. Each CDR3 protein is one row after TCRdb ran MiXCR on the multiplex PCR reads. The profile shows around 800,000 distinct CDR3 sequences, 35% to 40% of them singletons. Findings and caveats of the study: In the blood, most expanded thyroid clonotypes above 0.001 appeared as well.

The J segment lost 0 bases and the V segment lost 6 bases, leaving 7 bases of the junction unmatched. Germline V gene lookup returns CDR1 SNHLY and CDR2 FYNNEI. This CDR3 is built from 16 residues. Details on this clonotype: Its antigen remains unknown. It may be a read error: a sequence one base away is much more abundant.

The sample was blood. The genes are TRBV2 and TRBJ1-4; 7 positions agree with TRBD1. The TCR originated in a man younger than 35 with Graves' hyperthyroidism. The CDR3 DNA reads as TGTGCCAGCAGGGAGGACAGGTCGGCAACTAATGAAAAACTGTTTTTT. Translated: CASREDRSATNEKLFF. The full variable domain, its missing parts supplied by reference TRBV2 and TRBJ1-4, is EPEVTQTPSHQVTQMGQEVILRCVPISNHLYFYWYRQILGQKVEFLVSFYNNEISEKSEIFDDQFSVERPDGSNFTLKIRSTKLEDSAMYFCASREDRSATNEKLFFGSGTQLSVL.